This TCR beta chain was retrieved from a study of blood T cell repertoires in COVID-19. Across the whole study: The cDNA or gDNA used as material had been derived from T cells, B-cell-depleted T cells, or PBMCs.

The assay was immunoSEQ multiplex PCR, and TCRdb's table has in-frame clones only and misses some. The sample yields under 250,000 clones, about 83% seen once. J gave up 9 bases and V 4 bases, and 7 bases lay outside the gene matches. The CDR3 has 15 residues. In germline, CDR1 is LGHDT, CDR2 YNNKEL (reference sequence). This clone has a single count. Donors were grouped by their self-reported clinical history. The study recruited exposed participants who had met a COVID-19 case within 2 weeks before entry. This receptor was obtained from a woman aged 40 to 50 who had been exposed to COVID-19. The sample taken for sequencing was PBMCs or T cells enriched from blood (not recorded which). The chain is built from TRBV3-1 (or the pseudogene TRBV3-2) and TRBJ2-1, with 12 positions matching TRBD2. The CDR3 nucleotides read TGTGCCAGCAGCCCACCGGGACTAGCGGGTTTTGAGCAGTTCTTC. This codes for CASSPPGLAGFEQFF.